This TCR beta chain was sequenced in a study of shared clonotypes between healthy human individuals. Across the study: The plates for each donor numbered three CD4 naive, three CD4 memory, two CD8 naive and one CD8 memory.

Sequencing used immunoSEQ multiplex PCR; TCRdb keeps in-frame clones, though not all of them. The sample lists some 2 million clones; roughly 95% were seen once. Germline-derived CDR1 and CDR2 are MNHNS and SASEGT. Trimming pared 3 bases from V and 10 bases from J, leaving 15 bases between. The CDR3 runs 13 residues. Turning to this clone: Its specificity is not known.

Whole-study findings and limits: Larger estimated richness was generally seen in naive subsets than in memory subsets. Among several donors, 4.5% to 5.5% of naive CD4 clonotypes were found in common.

The chain carries TRBV6-1 and TRBJ1-1; D unclear. The sample consisted of naive CD4+ T cells sorted from blood. Subset reported: CD45RA+ positively selected. This TCR was sampled from a man younger than 35 in good health. This CDR3 reads CASSDMLGFRAFF. The CDR3 DNA is TGTGCCAGCAGTGACATGTTAGGCTTTAGAGCTTTCTTT.